This T cell receptor beta chain was profiled in a study of cytomegalovirus exposure and HLA in healthy donors. PCR employed 60 Vbeta and 13 Jbeta primers. Clones were sequenced by immunoSEQ multiplex PCR, and TCRdb holds only the in-frame ones, with some missing. The table shows some 200,000 clones, with approximately 70% occurring only once. Comments on this clone: The target antigen is unknown.

Germline V gene data show CDR1 as SGDLS and CDR2 as YYNGEE. The CDR3 extends over 15 amino acids. The V end was cut by 4 bases, the J end by 1 base, with 14 bases between. Study-wide results and limits: Later analysis associated a missense DCLRE1C variant with TCR beta V- and J-gene trimming.

This chain uses TRBV9 with TRBJ2-5; the D gene is possibly TRBD1 (5 bases). Specimen: PBMCs. The clonotype originates from a man in his forties in good health and CMV-seropositive. CDR3 nucleotides: TGTGCCAGCAGCTCGGAGTGGGGCCCCCAAGAGACCCAGTACTTC. Protein: CASSSEWGPQETQYF.